This TCR beta chain was captured by sequencing in a study of regulatory T cells in long-lasting Graves disease. Arm-PCR with iRepertoire HTBI primers amplified the CDR3 regions for these TCR beta libraries. From the multiplex PCR reads, TCRdb called clonotypes with MiXCR, one entry per CDR3 protein. Altogether more than 300,000 distinct CDR3 sequences are present, under 20% being singletons, with the ten largest covering 20%. Overall study findings and caveats: Segments TRBV28, TRBJ1-2 and TRBJ2-5 showed preferential usage in persistent disease.

This clonotype came up a few times. Its antigen is undetermined. Noted time point: newly diagnosed GD, antithyroid drugs for less than 3 months. The authors made the TCR library using RNA they extracted from PBMCs. It was an endocrinology department in Xi'an, China, that provided the patients. The CDR3 totals 16 residues. Germline values: CDR1 LNHDA, CDR2 SQIVND (reference sequence). V lost 3 bases, J lost 3 bases, and 12 bases lay in between. The data were also submitted as part of a second study, on T cells in Graves' hyperthyroidism and ophthalmopathy. This second study says: A first-round RT-PCR of the TCR CDR3 used the HTBI primer set.

Here the sequenced sample was peripheral blood mononuclear cells (PBMCs), taken at new diagnosis, from a patient treated with antithyroid drugs. This clonotype was sampled from a woman aged 18-35 years with Graves disease. The V and J genes are TRBV19 and TRBJ2-6; unclear D gene. The CDR3 DNA follows: TGTGCCAGTAGTATTAGGGCAGCTTTTGGGGCCAACGTCCTGACTTTC. This translates into CASSIRAAFGANVLTF.